What follows are 15 T cell receptor beta chains derived from one specimen sequenced in a study of blood T cell repertoires in COVID-19. The method was immunoSEQ multiplex PCR; TCRdb's version includes in-frame clones alone and lacks a portion of them. This table holds about 330,000 clones, more than 85% found once. Source material: PBMCs or T cells enriched from blood (not recorded which). The receptors were sampled from a woman aged 25 to 39 who had recovered from COVID-19.

The chain uses TRBV7-6 and TRBJ2-7; 9 bases are a match to TRBD2. This CDR3 region has 17 residues. Germline CDR1 and CDR2: SGHVS and FNYEAQ. The V segment lost 5 bases and the J segment 3 bases; nucleotides outside the gene matches: 14. CDR3 nucleotide sequence: TGTGCCAGCAGCGGTAAAAAGAGAGCGGGAGGTGTCTACGAGCAGTACTTC. Amino acid sequence: CASSGKKRAGGVYEQYF.

A word on this clone: The junction and the germline gene differ at one end; a read error may be behind it. The chain carries TRBV7-7 and TRBJ2-1, with a weak D call TRBD1 (6 bases). CDR1 and CDR2 (germline): SSHAT, FNYEAQ (reference sequence). This CDR3 has 15 residues. In DNA form, the CDR3 reads TGTGCTAGCAGTAACGGACAGAATAACTACAATGAGCAGTTCTTC. It yields the protein CASSNGQNNYNEQFF.

The gene calls are TRBV7-2 and TRBJ2-1, with D hard to call. V lost 5 bases and J 4 bases, leaving 3 bases between the germline ends. The germline CDR1 and CDR2 sequences are SGHTA and FQGNSA. This CDR3 is built from 11 residues. The CDR3: CASSRYNEQFF. The CDR3 DNA is TGTGCCAGCAGCCGTTACAATGAGCAGTTCTTC.

The V call is TRBV28, the J call TRBJ2-3; TRBD2 matches 11 bases. This CDR3 region has 16 residues. Germline assignment: CDR1 MDHEN and CDR2 SYDVKM. Trimming cost V 4 bases and J 2 bases; bases outside gene matches: 5. DNA for the CDR3: TGTGCCAGCAGTTCCCCGACTAGCGGGGACACAGATACGCAGTATTTT. It encodes CASSSPTSGDTDTQYF.

The chain has TRBV6-2 or TRBV6-3 and TRBJ2-1; 9 bases agree with TRBD2. With V trimmed by 3 bases and J by 6 bases, 6 bases remained unmatched. The CDR3 loop spans 15 amino acids. The germline V gene has CDR1 MNHEY and CDR2 SVGEGT. In nucleotides, the CDR3 is TGTGCCAGCAGTTATATCGGACTAGCGTTCAATGAGCAGTTCTTC. This gives the protein CASSYIGLAFNEQFF.

The CDR3 here is CASSLDGGRQPQHF. The CDR3 nucleotides are TGTGCCAGTAGCCTCGACGGGGGACGTCAGCCCCAGCATTTT. The chain employs TRBV19 and TRBJ1-5; D may be TRBD1 (5 bases). Germline loops: CDR1 LNHDA, CDR2 SQIVND (reference sequence). The V end was cut by 6 bases, the J end by 6 bases, with 15 bases between. The CDR3 is made up of 14 amino acids.

This clone appeared a single time. The V call is TRBV28, the J call TRBJ2-1; D possibly corresponds to TRBD2 (7 bases). V dropped 5 bases and J dropped 5 bases, with 22 bases sitting between them. The CDR3 covers 17 residues. CDR1 and CDR2 (germline): MDHEN, SYDVKM. CDR3 loop: CASSPAGRRGPNNEQFF. Here the CDR3 DNA reads TGTGCCAGCAGTCCGGCGGGGAGGCGGGGGCCCAACAATGAGCAGTTCTTC. Together with reference TRBV28 and TRBJ2-1, the CDR3 gives the full variable domain: DVKVTQSSRYLVKRTGEKVFLECVQDMDHENMFWYRQDPGLGLRLIYFSYDVKMKEKGDIPEGYSVSREKKERFSLILESASTNQTSMYLCASSPAGRRGPNNEQFFGPGTRLTVL.

The genes are TRBV19 and TRBJ1-1, with no clear D. Germline values: CDR1 LNHDA, CDR2 SQIVND (reference sequence). This CDR3 comprises 18 residues. The CDR3 is CVLHRFLTPRTMNTEAFF. The CDR3 DNA reads as TGTGTCCTTCACAGATTCCTTACGCCCCGAACAATGAACACTGAAGCTTTCTTT.

This chain connects TRBV9 to TRBJ1-2; tentatively, D is TRBD1 (5 bases). From germline, CDR1 is SGDLS and CDR2 YYNGEE. This CDR3 spans 15 amino acids. Between the trimmed V and J ends, which lost 0 bases and 0 bases, there was a span of 9 bases. This CDR3 reads CASSVDQTANYGYTF. The CDR3 nucleotides read TGTGCCAGCAGCGTAGATCAGACAGCTAACTATGGCTACACCTTC. The variable domain in full, with the rest retrieved from reference TRBV9 and TRBJ1-2, is DSGVTQTPKHLITATGQRVTLRCSPRSGDLSVYWYQQSLDQGLQFLIQYYNGEERAKGNILERFSAQQFPDLHSELNLSSLELGDSALYFCASSVDQTANYGYTFGSGTRLTVV.

A word on this clone: The same CDR3 also results from other DNA sequences found in this sample. The chain employs TRBV7-8 and TRBJ2-3, with D tentatively TRBD2 (5 bases). The CDR3 loop spans 14 amino acids. Germline V lookup: CDR1 SGHVS, CDR2 FQNEAQ. Trimming removed 5 bases from V and 2 bases from J, with 11 bases in between. This CDR3 reads CASSPRGFTDTQYF. As DNA, the CDR3 is TGTGCCAGCAGCCCCCGAGGGTTCACAGATACGCAGTATTTT.

This chain links TRBV7-9 with TRBJ2-5; the match to TRBD2 covers 11 bases. J was trimmed by 1 base and V by 0 bases; bases with no gene match: 10. Per the germline V gene, CDR1 is SEHNR and CDR2 is FQNEAQ (reference sequence). The CDR3 sequence is 19 residues long. CDR3 DNA: TGTGCCAGCAGCTTAGCGGTATTAGCGGGGGGGACGATCCAAGAGACCCAGTACTTC. Translated: CASSLAVLAGGTIQETQYF.

This clone showed up just once. The chain recombines TRBV7-2 with TRBJ1-1; D unclear. Germline CDR1 and CDR2: SGHTA and FQGNSA. With 5 bases removed from V and 6 bases from J, the gap between germline ends came to 22 bases. The CDR3 has 16 amino acids. The CDR3 DNA reads TGTGCCAGCAGCAAGAGGAGAGACCCAGTTACCTCTGAAGCTTTCTTT. Translation gives CASSKRRDPVTSEAFF.

The V and J genes are TRBV3-1 (or the pseudogene TRBV3-2) and TRBJ1-1; D might be TRBD1 (6 bases). The CDR3 runs to 13 residues. The germline V gene encodes CDR1 LGHDT and CDR2 YNNKEL (reference sequence). Trimming removed 2 bases from V and 8 bases from J, with 12 bases in between. CDR3 sequence reads: CASSQNRDLEAFF. The CDR3 DNA follows: TGTGCCAGCAGCCAAAACAGGGACCTCGAAGCTTTCTTT.

The chain combines TRBV4-1 with TRBJ1-3, with D uncertain. CDR1 and CDR2 (germline): MGHRA, YSYEKL. Trimming removed 3 bases at V and 1 base at J, with 10 bases between. The CDR3 extends over 15 amino acids. The CDR3 DNA reads as TGCGCCAGCAGCCACCGTGAGGGTTCTGGAAACACCATATATTTT. Its translation: CASSHREGSGNTIYF.

V is TRBV7-8 and J is TRBJ1-5, with D uncertain. The germline V gene encodes CDR1 SGHVS and CDR2 FQNEAQ. V was shortened by 5 bases and J by 3 bases, with 11 bases between the two germline ends. This CDR3 spans 14 amino acids. The CDR3 bases are TGTGCCAGCAGCCCGATCGGGGTCAATCAGCCCCAGCATTTT. Its translation: CASSPIGVNQPQHF.